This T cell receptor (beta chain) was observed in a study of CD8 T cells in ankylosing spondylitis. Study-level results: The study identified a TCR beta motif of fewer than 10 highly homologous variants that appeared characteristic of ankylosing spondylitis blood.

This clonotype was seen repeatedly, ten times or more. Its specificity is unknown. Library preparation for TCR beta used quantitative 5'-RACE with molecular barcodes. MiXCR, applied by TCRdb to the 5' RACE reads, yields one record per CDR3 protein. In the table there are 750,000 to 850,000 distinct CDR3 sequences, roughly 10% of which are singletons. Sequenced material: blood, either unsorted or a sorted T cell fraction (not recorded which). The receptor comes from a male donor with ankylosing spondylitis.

The CDR3 sequence is CSSQGVDTEAFF. DNA for the CDR3: TGCAGCTCGCAGGGGGTGGACACTGAAGCTTTCTTT. The chain uses TRBV29-1 and TRBJ1-1, with TRBD1 matching 7 bases. From germline, CDR1 is SQVTM and CDR2 ANQGSEA. The V and J ends lost 8 bases and 3 bases, in that order; junction bases with no gene match: 6. This CDR3 has 12 amino acids.